This T cell receptor (beta chain) originates from a study of T-cell memory formation after mild COVID-19. TCRdb re-analysed the 5' RACE reads in MiXCR, keeping a single row per CDR3 protein. This sample has 500,000 to 600,000 distinct CDR3 sequences, with approximately 19% found just once. The TCR comes from an adult woman who had mild COVID-19 (a few samples of this study predate the infection). Cell type and time point are not known. Sequenced sample: PBMCs or a T cell subset sorted from them (not recorded which).

The CDR3 loop reads CASSLMTFLGGANVLTF. The CDR3 coding sequence is TGTGCCAGCAGCTTAATGACATTCCTTGGAGGGGCCAACGTCCTGACTTTC. The genes are TRBV7-3 and TRBJ2-6; D unresolved. Germline-derived CDR1 and CDR2 are SGHTA and FQGTGA. V was trimmed by 1 base and J by 4 bases, leaving 14 bases between them. The CDR3 extends over 17 amino acids.